The 32 T cell receptor beta chains reported below all come from one sample, sequenced in a study of blood T cell repertoires in COVID-19. Assay: immunoSEQ multiplex PCR; the TCRdb copy retains only in-frame clones and omits some. Here the sample spans about 59,000 clones, 80% being singletons. The material sequenced was peripheral blood. These receptors were taken from a man between 60 and 75 years old with acute or convalescent COVID-19.

The chain employs TRBV19 and TRBJ2-3; TRBD2 matches at 14 bases. CDR3 length equals 17 residues. After removal of 5 bases from V and 5 bases from J, the junction contained 9 bases not matched to a gene. Germline V lookup: CDR1 LNHDA, CDR2 SQIVND (reference sequence). The CDR3 loop reads CASSWGLAGAGVDTQYF. The CDR3 DNA reads as TGTGCCAGTAGTTGGGGACTAGCGGGGGCCGGGGTAGATACGCAGTATTTT. Drawing the rest from reference TRBV19 and TRBJ2-3, the complete variable domain is DGGITQSPKYLFRKEGQNVTLSCEQNLNHDAMYWYRQDPGQGLRLIYYSQIVNDFQKGDIAEGYSVSREKKESFPLTVTSAQKNPTAFYLCASSWGLAGAGVDTQYFGPGTRLTVL.

The sample holds one count of this clone. V usage is TRBV6-8 and J usage is TRBJ2-5, with 8 nucleotides matching TRBD1. The length of the CDR3 is 13 residues. The germline V gene encodes CDR1 MNHGY and CDR2 SAAAGT. Trimming cost V 6 bases and J 5 bases; bases outside gene matches: 5. CDR3 DNA: TGTGCCAGCAGGCCCAGGGGGCATGAGACCCAGTACTTC. It yields the protein CASRPRGHETQYF.

The chain joins TRBV24-1 to TRBJ1-1; D uncertain. V was shortened by 4 bases and J by 3 bases, with 5 bases between the two germline ends. The germline V gene encodes CDR1 KGHDR and CDR2 SFDVKD. The CDR3 runs to 12 residues. The CDR3 reads CATSEEDTEAFF. The DNA of the CDR3 is TGTGCCACCAGTGAAGAGGACACTGAAGCTTTCTTT.

The chain is built from TRBV4-1 and TRBJ1-1, with 8 positions matching TRBD1. Trimming took 1 base from V and 3 from J; bases not matched to a gene: 10. Germline assignment: CDR1 MGHRA and CDR2 YSYEKL. This CDR3 is built from 17 residues. CDR3 sequence (DNA): TGCGCCAGCAGCCAAGGGATCTTAGACAGGGGTTACACTGAAGCTTTCTTT. Its translation: CASSQGILDRGYTEAFF.

The chain carries TRBV14 and TRBJ2-2, with a possible D match to TRBD2 (6 bases). CDR1 and CDR2 from the germline V gene are SGHDN and FVKESK. With 2 bases removed from V and 2 bases from J, the gap between germline ends came to 9 bases. CDR3 length: 15 residues. In DNA form, the CDR3 reads TGTGCCAGCAGCCAAAGGGACTTCAACACCGGGGAGCTGTTTTTT. It yields the protein CASSQRDFNTGELFF.

V is TRBV28 and J is TRBJ2-7, with TRBD1 identical over 10 bases. With V trimmed by 5 bases and J by 2 bases, 9 bases remained unmatched. The CDR3 sequence is 16 residues long. The germline CDR1 and CDR2 sequences are MDHEN and SYDVKM. In DNA, the CDR3 is TGTGCCAGCAGTACCGGGACAGGGGATTATGCCTACGAGCAGTACTTC. It translates to CASSTGTGDYAYEQYF.

This rearrangement joins TRBV6-5 to TRBJ1-1; D call uncertain. The CDR3 has 14 amino acids. Germline CDR1 is MNHEY and CDR2 is SVGAGI. V was trimmed by 7 bases and J by 6 bases, leaving 18 bases between them. CDR3 DNA sequence: TGTGCCAGCAAATATACCGGGAATGGCGCTGAAGCTTTCTTT. It encodes CASKYTGNGAEAFF.

This clone was seen more than once but under ten times. This chain joins TRBV12-3 or TRBV12-4 and TRBJ1-6; D is undetermined. CDR3 size: 12 residues. The V gene lost 4 bases and the J gene lost 9 bases, with 7 bases spanning the gap. CDR3 coding DNA: TGTGCCAGCAGTTCCCAGTTTTCACCCCTCCACTTT. Its translation: CASSSQFSPLHF.

V and J are TRBV5-4 and TRBJ1-4, with 7 bases lining up with TRBD1. The V segment lost 1 base and the J segment 5 bases; nucleotides outside the gene matches: 5. This CDR3 contains 15 residues. Germline CDR1 is SGHNT and CDR2 is YYREEE (reference sequence). The CDR3 sequence: CASSLKAGGNEKLFF. CDR3 sequence (DNA): TGTGCCAGCAGCTTGAAGGCAGGGGGAAATGAAAAACTGTTTTTT.

This chain links TRBV6-5 with TRBJ2-5, with 7 bases that match TRBD1. V shed 5 bases, J shed 1 base, and the junction held 7 bases outside the gene matches. This CDR3 contains 15 residues. Germline values: CDR1 MNHEY, CDR2 SVGAGI. CDR3 coding DNA: TGTGCCAGCAGTCGCCTCCGGGACAGCCAAGAGACCCAGTACTTC. It yields the protein CASSRLRDSQETQYF.

The sample holds one count of this clone. V is TRBV4-2 and J is TRBJ1-2, with 11 positions matching TRBD1. The V gene end was trimmed by 0 bases and the J gene end by 4 bases; junction bases not matched to a gene: 4. The V gene's germline CDR1 is LGHNA and CDR2 YNFKEQ. CDR3 length: 16 residues. The CDR3 sequence: CASSQDFGTGGYGYTF. The CDR3 coding sequence is TGTGCCAGCAGCCAAGATTTCGGGACAGGGGGCTATGGCTACACCTTC.

This chain's CDR3 is CASSPGQNNYGYTF. The CDR3 DNA follows: TGTGCCAGCAGTCCCGGACAGAACAACTATGGCTACACCTTC. V gene TRBV27 combines with J gene TRBJ1-2, with D maybe TRBD1 (6 bases). Trimming stripped 5 bases from V and 2 bases from J, with 12 bases between. This CDR3 is built from 14 residues. Per germline, CDR1 MNHEY and CDR2 SMNVEV (reference sequence).

The V gene is TRBV4-1, the J gene TRBJ2-6; 8 bases fit TRBD1. The CDR3 totals 18 residues. With V trimmed by 1 base and J by 0 bases, 5 bases remained unmatched. The germline V gene encodes CDR1 MGHRA and CDR2 YSYEKL. CDR3 amino acids: CASSQGGQVSSGANVLTF. The DNA for the CDR3 is TGCGCCAGCAGCCAAGGGGGACAGGTCTCCTCTGGGGCCAACGTCCTGACTTTC.

This chain joins TRBV6-6 and TRBJ1-5; 7 bases are a match to TRBD1. The CDR3 is 13 residues long. J gave up 5 bases and V 5 bases, and 3 bases lay outside the gene matches. Germline CDR1 MNHNY, CDR2 SVGAGI (reference sequence). The CDR3 region has the DNA TGTGCCAGCAGTGGGACAGACCATCAGCCCCAGCATTTT. Translation: CASSGTDHQPQHF.

The chain employs TRBV19 and TRBJ1-5; no definite D call. The CDR3 covers 14 residues. The germline gives CDR1 LNHDA, CDR2 SQIVND (reference sequence). The V end lost 0 bases, the J end lost 7 bases, and 10 bases lay between the germline ends. This CDR3 reads CASSIDQVGQPQHF. In DNA, the CDR3 is TGTGCCAGTAGTATAGATCAGGTAGGACAGCCCCAGCATTTT.

V gene TRBV5-1 combines with J gene TRBJ2-7, with 10 bases aligning to TRBD1. The V and J ends lost 4 bases and 3 bases, in that order; junction bases with no gene match: 4. There are 14 residues in the CDR3. Germline CDR1 is SGHRS and CDR2 is YFSETQ. The CDR3 region has the DNA TGCGCCAGCAGCCTCCGGGACAGGGGCTACGAGCAGTACTTC. Translating it yields CASSLRDRGYEQYF.

The V and J genes are TRBV7-9 and TRBJ2-2, with 10 nucleotides matching TRBD2. V gave up 0 bases and J gave up 6 bases; unmatched junction bases: 7. This CDR3 comprises 17 residues. Germline V gene lookup returns CDR1 SEHNR and CDR2 FQNEAQ (reference sequence). The CDR3 DNA is TGTGCCAGCAGCTTAGCCTTGGCTAGCGGGGGTCCCGGGGAGCTGTTTTTT. Its protein product is CASSLALASGGPGELFF.

The chain carries TRBV5-4 and TRBJ1-1; 8 positions match TRBD1. Germline lookup yields CDR1 SGHNT and CDR2 YYREEE (reference sequence). This CDR3 is built from 15 residues. The ends lost 0 bases at V and 5 bases at J; junction bases unmatched: 6. The CDR3 bases are TGTGCCAGCAGCTTGGCTCAGGGGGCGGGGACTGAAGCTTTCTTT. Amino acid sequence: CASSLAQGAGTEAFF.

The V and J genes are TRBV4-1 and TRBJ2-1, with a possible D match to TRBD2 (6 bases). V lost 4 bases and J 6 bases, leaving 13 bases between the germline ends. Per the germline V gene, CDR1 is MGHRA and CDR2 is YSYEKL. This CDR3 region has 14 residues. The CDR3 reads CASSREGLFNEQFF. CDR3 nucleotides: TGCGCCAGCAGCCGAGAGGGACTTTTCAATGAGCAGTTCTTC.

This clone was counted a single time. V gene TRBV14 combines with J gene TRBJ1-1; weak D call: TRBD1 (6 bases). Germline lookup yields CDR1 SGHDN and CDR2 FVKESK. The CDR3 is 15 residues long. The V gene lost 0 bases and the J gene lost 9 bases, with 17 bases spanning the gap. The CDR3 loop is CASSQDRGRIGKAFF. CDR3 DNA: TGTGCCAGCAGCCAAGACAGGGGAAGGATTGGCAAAGCTTTCTTT.

The chain has TRBV19 and TRBJ2-2; 10 bases line up with TRBD2. The CDR3 has 15 amino acids. Germline trimming cut 7 bases from V and 6 bases from J; bases unmatched to any gene: 8. Per the germline V gene, CDR1 is LNHDA and CDR2 is SQIVND (reference sequence). The CDR3 DNA follows: TGTGCCAGTAAGCCAAGCGGGGGGGCCTCCGGGGAGCTGTTTTTT. This encodes CASKPSGGASGELFF.

The V call is TRBV28, the J call TRBJ2-7, with D unresolved. The CDR3 extends over 13 amino acids. Germline CDR1 MDHEN, CDR2 SYDVKM. V was cut by 6 bases and J by 1 base, with 10 bases left in between. The CDR3 is CASRRPESYEQYF. The DNA of the CDR3 is TGTGCCAGCAGACGCCCCGAGTCCTACGAGCAGTACTTC.

V and J are TRBV21-1 and TRBJ2-1; the table names TRBD2, a call not compared with the DNA. TRBV21-1 represents a pseudogene. This CDR3 comprises 14 residues. In DNA, the CDR3 is TGTGCCAGCAGCGTGCGACTAGTAAGGGGTGAGCAGTTCTTC. Translation: CASSVRLVRGEQFF.

The rearrangement links TRBV6-5 to TRBJ1-2; a possible D gene is TRBD1 (6 bases). The CDR3 sequence is 13 residues long. Trimming removed 5 bases at V and 7 bases at J, with 14 bases between. Per the germline V gene, CDR1 is MNHEY and CDR2 is SVGAGI. CDR3 amino acids: CASSQNRVTGYTF. Written as DNA, the CDR3 is TGTGCCAGCAGTCAGAACAGGGTTACTGGCTACACCTTC.

The V call is TRBV19, the J call TRBJ2-4; TRBD2 matches at 13 bases. The CDR3 spans 16 residues. Per germline, CDR1 LNHDA and CDR2 SQIVND (reference sequence). Germline trimming cut 6 bases from V and 0 bases from J; bases unmatched to any gene: 2. CDR3 nucleotides: TGTGCCAGTAGGACTAGCGGGGGGTCAGCCAAAAACATTCAGTACTTC. It specifies CASRTSGGSAKNIQYF.

The chain links TRBV19 to TRBJ2-3; TRBD2 aligns across 7 bases. Losses at the gene ends were 3 bases for V and 3 bases for J; bases not matched to a gene: 3. CDR3 length equals 14 residues. Per the germline V gene, CDR1 is LNHDA and CDR2 is SQIVND (reference sequence). The CDR3 sequence is CASSIGLGTDTQYF. The CDR3 nucleotides read TGTGCCAGTAGTATTGGACTAGGGACAGATACGCAGTATTTT.

The table lists this clone with a count of one. The chain couples TRBV4-2 to TRBJ2-5; no firm D call. CDR1 is LGHNA and CDR2 is YNFKEQ in the germline V gene. There are 14 residues in the CDR3. V was trimmed by 1 base and J by 1 base, leaving 7 bases between them. This CDR3 reads CASSQGHGQETQYF. In nucleotides, the CDR3 is TGTGCCAGCAGCCAAGGACACGGCCAAGAGACCCAGTACTTC.

The J gene is TRBJ1-2, the V gene TRBV6-5; D not certain. The length of the CDR3 is 12 residues. With 11 bases removed from V and 10 bases from J, the gap between germline ends came to 20 bases. Germline V gene lookup returns CDR1 MNHEY and CDR2 SVGAGI. CDR3 nucleotides: TGTGCCCCATTTAATTGGCAGACTTTCTACACCTTC. Translated, it gives CAPFNWQTFYTF.

The genes are TRBV28 and TRBJ2-7; the match to TRBD1 covers 9 bases. Germline lookup yields CDR1 MDHEN and CDR2 SYDVKM. The CDR3 covers 15 residues. With 2 bases clipped from V and 3 bases from J, the junction kept 5 bases outside the gene matches. The chain's CDR3 is CASSLPGTGIYEQYF. In DNA form, the CDR3 reads TGTGCCAGCAGTTTACCCGGGACAGGGATCTACGAGCAGTACTTC.

The chain is built from TRBV6-5 and TRBJ1-5; D possibly corresponds to TRBD1 (5 bases). V lost 8 bases, J lost 7 bases, and 12 bases lay in between. CDR3 size: 12 residues. The germline CDR1 and CDR2 sequences are MNHEY and SVGAGI. This chain's CDR3 is CASGGVLQPQHF. The CDR3 nucleotides are TGTGCCAGCGGGGGGGTTTTGCAGCCCCAGCATTTT.

V gene TRBV6-5 combines with J gene TRBJ2-4, with D possibly being TRBD1 (6 bases). CDR3 length: 15 residues. Trimming shortened V by 4 bases and J by 2 bases, and 12 bases separated the two germline ends. Germline V gene sequence: CDR1 MNHEY, CDR2 SVGAGI. The CDR3 sequence is CASSSNRDPKNIQYF. For the CDR3, the DNA is TGTGCCAGCAGTTCGAACAGGGATCCCAAAAACATTCAGTACTTC.

Written as DNA, the CDR3 is TGTGCCAGCAGTTACTCGCGCCTTAAGCCTAATGAGCAGTTCTTC. This sequence encodes CASSYSRLKPNEQFF. The V and J genes are TRBV6-2 or TRBV6-3 and TRBJ2-1; D call uncertain. Germline-derived CDR1 and CDR2 are MNHEY and SVGEGT. This CDR3 is built from 15 residues. The V and J ends lost 0 bases and 7 bases respectively, with 13 bases between them.